What follows are 14 T cell receptor beta chains derived from one specimen sequenced in a study of blood T cell repertoires in COVID-19. Sequencing used immunoSEQ multiplex PCR; TCRdb keeps in-frame clones, though not all of them. This sample has 150,000 to 200,000 clones, with under 80% found just once. The source material was PBMCs or T cells enriched from blood (not recorded which). Every receptor here comes from a woman aged 50 to 65 with acute COVID-19.

The chain links TRBV5-1 to TRBJ1-2; D gene unclear. CDR1 is SGHRS and CDR2 is YFSETQ in the germline V gene. This CDR3 is 12 amino acids long. V lost 4 bases to trimming and J lost 8 bases, with 12 bases between them. CDR3 sequence reads: CASSIDRSGYTF. In DNA form, the CDR3 reads TGCGCCAGCAGCATAGACCGGAGCGGCTACACCTTC.

J is TRBJ1-4 and V is TRBV4-3; D remains unclear. Germline V gives CDR1 LGHNA, CDR2 YSLEER. Trimming stripped 0 bases from V and 0 bases from J, with 8 bases between. The CDR3 has 16 residues. The CDR3: CASSQDLFSTNEKLFF. The CDR3 coding sequence is TGCGCCAGCAGCCAAGACCTCTTTTCAACTAATGAAAAACTGTTTTTT.

This clone was counted many times. The chain is built from TRBV14 and TRBJ1-6; D is uncertain. CDR3 length: 16 residues. CDR1 is SGHDN, CDR2 FVKESK, per germline. The V end was cut by 3 bases, the J end by 0 bases, with 9 bases between. Written as DNA, the CDR3 is TGTGCCAGCAGCCAGCGGACTGGCTCCTATAATTCACCCCTCCACTTT. Translated, it gives CASSQRTGSYNSPLHF.

This clone occurred a few times. The rearrangement joins TRBV21-1 to TRBJ1-1; whether TRBD1, the table's D call, matches the DNA was not checked. TRBV21-1 is marked as a pseudogene. The CDR3 has 17 amino acids. The CDR3 DNA sequence: TGTGCCAGCAGCAAGGCCGGGACAGGGGAGGGAAGCACTGAAGCTTTCTTT. Amino acid sequence: CASSKAGTGEGSTEAFF.

The chain uses TRBV7-9 and TRBJ1-2, with D perhaps TRBD1 (5 bases). The CDR3 has 14 amino acids. Germline CDR1 is SEHNR and CDR2 is FQNEAQ (reference sequence). V was shortened by 6 bases and J by 4 bases, with 15 bases between the two germline ends. The CDR3 loop is CASSPPGLSYGYTF. CDR3 bases: TGTGCCAGCAGTCCCCCGGGACTCTCCTATGGCTACACCTTC. Full variable domain (missing parts from reference TRBV7-9 and TRBJ1-2): DTGVSQNPRHKITKRGQNVTFRCDPISEHNRLYWYRQTLGQGPEFLTYFQNEAQLEKSRLLSDRFSAERPKGSFSTLEIQRTEQGDSAMYLCASSPPGLSYGYTFGSGTRLTVV.

This clone was seen more than once but under ten times. The J gene is TRBJ1-1, the V gene TRBV9, with 8 bases aligning to TRBD1. The germline V gene encodes CDR1 SGDLS and CDR2 YYNGEE. V shed 4 bases, J shed 1 base, and the junction held 3 bases outside the gene matches. CDR3 length: 14 residues. The CDR3 protein is CASSRTGQNTEAFF. The CDR3 bases are TGTGCCAGCAGCCGGACAGGGCAGAACACTGAAGCTTTCTTT.

The chain has TRBV9 and TRBJ2-2, with a tentative D call TRBD2 (6 bases). The CDR3 spans 15 residues. Germline values: CDR1 SGDLS, CDR2 YYNGEE. V shed 0 bases and J shed 6 bases, with 12 bases lying between them. This CDR3 reads CASSVGGDGAGELFF. The CDR3 DNA reads TGTGCCAGCAGCGTAGGCGGGGACGGCGCCGGGGAGCTGTTTTTT.

In DNA, the CDR3 is TGTGCCAGTAGTTTGCTAGCGGGGGTAGGGGAGCTGTTTTTT. This encodes CASSLLAGVGELFF. This sequence joins TRBV19 and TRBJ2-2; 10 bases line up with TRBD2. Germline V CDR1 and CDR2: LNHDA, SQIVND (reference sequence). The CDR3 consists of 14 residues. The trim removed 5 bases at V and 8 bases at J, leaving 5 bases unmatched.

The chain carries TRBV24-1 and TRBJ2-1, with 7 nucleotides matching TRBD1. Germline-derived CDR1 and CDR2 are KGHDR and SFDVKD. V was clipped by 4 bases and J by 4 bases; unmatched bases: 9. This CDR3 has 16 residues. The DNA of the CDR3 is TGTGCCACCAGTGAATCAGGGGGTCCCCATTACAATGAGCAGTTCTTC. This codes for CATSESGGPHYNEQFF.

The chain has TRBV6-5 and TRBJ2-1, with D perhaps TRBD1 (5 bases). This CDR3 region has 14 residues. The V gene's germline CDR1 is MNHEY and CDR2 SVGAGI. The V end lost 2 bases, the J end lost 8 bases, and 13 bases lay between the germline ends. The CDR3, as DNA: TGTGCCAGCAGTTACGTGACAGACAGCCATGAGCAGTTCTTC. This translates into CASSYVTDSHEQFF.

The chain joins TRBV27 to TRBJ2-1; no clear D gene. V shed 6 bases and J shed 5 bases, with 5 bases lying between them. Germline assignment: CDR1 MNHEY and CDR2 SMNVEV (reference sequence). This CDR3 has 11 amino acids. DNA for the CDR3: TGTGCCAGCAGGCTACACAATGAGCAGTTCTTC. Protein product: CASRLHNEQFF.

This chain connects TRBV6-6 to TRBJ2-2, with 9 bases lining up with TRBD2. The CDR3 covers 15 residues. Germline assignment: CDR1 MNHNY and CDR2 SVGAGI (reference sequence). Trimming took 6 bases from V and 6 from J; bases not matched to a gene: 8. The DNA for the CDR3 is TGTGCCAGCAGGCTTCGACTAGCGGACGCCGGGGAGCTGTTTTTT. Translating gives CASRLRLADAGELFF.

The V call is TRBV5-1, the J call TRBJ2-2; D is unresolved. The CDR3 extends over 14 amino acids. Deletions cut 5 bases from V and 6 bases from J, with 14 bases between. CDR1 and CDR2 from the germline V gene are SGHRS and YFSETQ. The CDR3 DNA follows: TGCGCCAGCAGGGAAACAGTTTCCCCCGGGGAGCTGTTTTTT. Encoded protein: CASRETVSPGELFF.

This clone was counted once. This chain connects TRBV10-3 to TRBJ2-3; 13 bases match TRBD2. The CDR3 runs 19 residues. The germline gives CDR1 ENHRY, CDR2 SYGVKD. V was clipped by 3 bases and J by 3 bases; unmatched bases: 12. The CDR3 DNA follows: TGTGCCATCAGTGATAAGACTAGCGGGGGGCTCCTACGGACAGATACGCAGTATTTT. Protein sequence: CAISDKTSGGLLRTDTQYF.